A selection of T cell receptor beta chains follows, all from one sample in a study of blood T cell repertoires in COVID-19. Sequencing used immunoSEQ multiplex PCR; TCRdb keeps in-frame clones, though not all of them. The data contain more than 95,000 clones, about four fifths of them singletons. Material: peripheral blood. Receptors were obtained from a man older than 75 with acute or convalescent COVID-19. The CDR3 runs from the conserved cysteine through the conserved F or W. A D gene is named only where the DNA matches it firmly. Not all rows give a size; the values are once, few, many and, for expanded clones, a class.

D,J,V,size,CDR3,DNA
.,TRBJ2-7,TRBV6-2/TRBV6-3,.,CASSYVSNRRYSYEQYF,TGTGCCAGCAGTTACGTATCTAACAGGAGATATTCCTACGAGCAGTACTTC
.,TRBJ1-1,TRBV20-1,.,CSATGRTEAFF,TGCAGTGCAACAGGGCGCACTGAAGCTTTCTTT
.,TRBJ1-3,TRBV3-1/TRBV3-2,.,CASSQQTGNTIYF,TGTGCCAGCAGCCAGCAGACAGGAAACACCATATATTTT
TRBD1,TRBJ2-5,TRBV9,.,CASSVAPGQGQNF,TGTGCCAGCAGCGTAGCCCCTGGACAGGGCCAGAACTTC
.,TRBJ2-7,TRBV5-1,.,CASSLWGDLSYEQYF,TGCGCCAGCAGCCTTTGGGGGGACCTCTCCTACGAGCAGTACTTC
.,TRBJ1-1,TRBV28,.,CASRGPNTEAFF,TGTGCTTCACGGGGTCCAAACACTGAAGCTTTCTTT
.,TRBJ1-1,TRBV7-9,few,CASRTGTTNTEAFF,TGTGCCAGCAGAACCGGGACAACGAACACTGAAGCTTTCTTT
.,TRBJ1-3,TRBV28,.,CASSLRRGGNTIYF,TGTGCCAGCAGTTTGCGGCGGGGGGGAAACACCATATATTTT
TRBD2,TRBJ2-7,TRBV5-1,.,CASSLTSGSYEQYF,TGCGCCAGCAGCTTGACTAGCGGGTCCTACGAGCAGTACTTC
.,TRBJ2-5,TRBV19,.,CASRRQETQYF,TGTGCCAGTAGGAGGCAAGAGACCCAGTACTTC
TRBD1,TRBJ2-6,TRBV11-3,.,CASSPGQGRAGANVLTF,TGTGCCAGCAGCCCGGGACAGGGTAGGGCTGGGGCCAACGTCCTGACTTTC
TRBD1,TRBJ1-2,TRBV6-2/TRBV6-3,.,CASSHPGTGNYGYTF,TGTGCCAGCAGTCACCCCGGGACAGGGAACTATGGCTACACCTTC
.,TRBJ1-1,TRBV10-3,.,CAISGNPEGGRNTEAFF,TGTGCCATCAGTGGGAACCCCGAGGGAGGGAGGAACACTGAAGCTTTCTTT
TRBD1,TRBJ1-5,TRBV7-8,.,CASSSGQGNQPQHF,TGTGCCAGCAGCTCAGGACAGGGTAATCAGCCCCAGCATTTT
.,TRBJ1-3,TRBV11-2,once,CASSLDRLSSGNTIYF,TGTGCCAGCAGCTTAGACAGACTGAGCTCTGGAAACACCATATATTTT
TRBD1,TRBJ2-1,TRBV3-1/TRBV3-2,.,CASSPVPGQGSSYNEQFF,TGTGCCAGCAGCCCGGTCCCGGGACAGGGGAGCTCCTACAATGAGCAGTTCTTC
TRBD2,TRBJ2-5,TRBV19,few,CASSKLAGASVETQYF,TGTGCCAGTAGTAAACTAGCGGGAGCTAGTGTAGAGACCCAGTACTTC
TRBD1,TRBJ1-5,TRBV28,once,CASSSGGAEPQHF,TGTGCCAGCAGTTCAGGGGGCGCAGAGCCCCAGCATTTT
TRBD2,TRBJ2-2,TRBV4-1,.,CASSSYSGRDTGELFF,TGCGCCAGCAGCTCCTATAGCGGGAGGGACACCGGGGAGCTGTTTTTT
.,TRBJ2-7,TRBV2,few,CASRTGSPHEQYF,TGTGCCAGCAGGACAGGTTCGCCTCACGAGCAGTACTTC
TRBD1,TRBJ2-7,TRBV5-4,.,CASSWGQGTYEQYF,TGTGCCAGCAGCTGGGGACAGGGGACCTACGAGCAGTACTTC
TRBD1,TRBJ1-3,TRBV6-5,.,CASSSTGGESGNTIYF,TGTGCCAGCAGTTCAACAGGGGGCGAGTCTGGAAACACCATATATTTT
.,TRBJ2-7,TRBV10-3,.,CASAGVSGFYEQYF,TGTGCCAGTGCCGGGGTCAGCGGGTTTTACGAGCAGTACTTC
TRBD2,TRBJ2-1,TRBV4-1,.,CASSRRTSGEGVNEQFF,TGCGCCAGCAGCAGACGGACTAGCGGGGAGGGGGTCAATGAGCAGTTCTTC
.,TRBJ1-1,TRBV4-3,.,CASSQQKNTEAFF,TGCGCCAGCAGCCAACAGAAGAACACTGAAGCTTTCTTT
TRBD1,TRBJ2-3,TRBV11-2,few,CASRTRGRADTQYF,TGTGCCAGCAGGACCAGGGGGAGAGCAGATACGCAGTATTTT
.,TRBJ2-3,TRBV7-6,.,CASSLKAGPDTQYF,TGTGCCAGCAGCTTAAAAGCGGGCCCAGATACGCAGTATTTT
.,TRBJ2-2,TRBV7-7,.,CASSLAKGTSSNTGELFF,TGTGCTAGCAGCTTAGCGAAGGGTACTAGCTCGAACACCGGGGAGCTGTTTTTT
TRBD1,TRBJ1-2,TRBV20-1,.,CSARQGRGYTF,TGCAGTGCTCGACAGGGAAGAGGCTACACCTTC
.,TRBJ1-2,TRBV10-3,once,CAILRNPTESYGYTF,TGTGCCATCCTACGAAACCCGACGGAGTCCTATGGCTACACCTTC
.,TRBJ2-7,TRBV28,.,CASSLDWDEQYF,TGTGCCAGCAGCCTTGACTGGGACGAGCAGTACTTC
.,TRBJ2-4,TRBV28,.,CASTPGGTVSLLAKNIQYF,TGTGCCAGCACCCCAGGAGGGACAGTGTCGCTTCTAGCCAAAAACATTCAGTACTTC
TRBD2,TRBJ2-1,TRBV5-1,.,CASAGSGDYTWDEQFF,TGCGCTAGCGCCGGAAGTGGGGACTACACTTGGGATGAGCAGTTCTTC
TRBD1,TRBJ1-2,TRBV5-1,.,CASSLKKGGSYTF,TGCGCCAGCAGCTTGAAGAAAGGGGGCAGCTACACCTTC
.,TRBJ2-6,TRBV24-1,.,CAPVGANVLTF,TGTGCCCCGGTAGGGGCCAACGTCCTGACTTTC
.,TRBJ2-2,TRBV5-1,.,CASSSGQPTGELFF,TGCGCCAGCAGCTCCGGACAGCCCACCGGGGAGCTGTTTTTT
.,TRBJ2-1,TRBV6-2/TRBV6-3,.,CASSYGSLLYNEQFF,TGTGCCAGCAGTTACGGCTCCCTTCTCTACAATGAGCAGTTCTTC
.,TRBJ1-2,TRBV28,.,CASDDRRTNYGYTF,TGTGCCAGCGACGACAGGCGAACTAACTATGGCTACACCTTC
TRBD1,TRBJ2-5,TRBV5-1,.,CASTPTGGYETQYF,TGCGCCAGCACTCCTACAGGGGGCTATGAGACCCAGTACTTC
TRBD1,TRBJ1-4,TRBV5-1,.,CASSLLGTGVANEKLFF,TGCGCCAGCAGCTTGCTCGGGACAGGGGTAGCTAATGAAAAACTGTTTTTT